This TCR beta chain was captured in a study of blood T cells in healthy people across ages. Study results and caveats: Naive CD4+ cells and diversity were both higher in long-lived donors than in aged donors. Older individuals had lower TCR beta diversity per million T cells (the decline was roughly linear). Unsorted PBMC input precluded a conclusive naive versus antigen-experienced comparison.

Through a sample-barcoded 5' primer and a J-beta primer mix, a second PCR was run for roughly 6 to 12 cycles. TCRdb used MiXCR to reprocess the 5' RACE reads, holding one entry per CDR3 protein. The sample lists around 500,000 distinct CDR3 sequences; more than 45% were seen once. This clonotype was seen more than once but under ten times. Its antigen remains unidentified. Isolation recovered at least 6 million PBMCs from every sample. The sequencing sample was made of blood. The receptor's source is an elderly man in good health.

The CDR3 protein is CSVQRTASYEQYF. In DNA, the CDR3 is TGCAGCGTTCAAAGGACAGCAAGCTACGAGCAGTACTTC. This rearrangement joins TRBV29-1 to TRBJ2-7; a possible D gene is TRBD1 (6 bases). CDR1 and CDR2 (germline): SQVTM, ANQGSEA. The length of the CDR3 is 13 residues. V was cut by 5 bases and J by 3 bases, with 14 bases left in between.